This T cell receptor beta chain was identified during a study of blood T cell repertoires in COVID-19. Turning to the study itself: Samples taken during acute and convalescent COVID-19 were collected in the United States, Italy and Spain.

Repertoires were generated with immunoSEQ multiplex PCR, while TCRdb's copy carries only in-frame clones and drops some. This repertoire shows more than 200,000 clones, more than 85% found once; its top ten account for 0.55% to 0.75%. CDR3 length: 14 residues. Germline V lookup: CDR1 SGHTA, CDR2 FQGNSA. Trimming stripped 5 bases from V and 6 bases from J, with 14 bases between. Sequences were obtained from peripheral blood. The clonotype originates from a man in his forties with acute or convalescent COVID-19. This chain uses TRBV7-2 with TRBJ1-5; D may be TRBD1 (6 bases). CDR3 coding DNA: TGTGCCAGCAGCCAGAACAGGGTCGCTCAGCCCCAGCATTTT. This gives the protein CASSQNRVAQPQHF.